The clone carrying this T cell receptor beta chain has only a few counts. No antigen is known for it. A second PCR of about 6 to 12 cycles used a sample-barcoded 5' primer and a J-beta primer mix. Unique molecular identifiers of 12 random nucleotides labeled each cDNA. TCRdb reprocessed the 5' RACE reads with MiXCR, giving one entry per CDR3 protein. The data hold 700,000 to 950,000 distinct CDR3 sequences, with approximately 43% observed a single time. The data were obtained in a study of blood T cells in healthy people across ages. All donors came from Russia, were Caucasian and healthy, and spanned ages roughly 6 to 95. Findings of the study overall: Unsorted PBMCs prevented conclusive naive versus antigen-experienced comparison. Both naive CD4+ cell counts and diversity were greater in long-lived donors than in aged donors.

Sample: blood. The TCR comes from a woman aged 60-75 years in good health.

The CDR3 loop is CASSSKGGVATYEQYF. CDR3 nucleotides: TGTGCCAGCAGCTCAAAGGGGGGAGTCGCTACCTACGAGCAGTACTTC. V and J are TRBV7-2 and TRBJ2-7; D tentatively reads TRBD1 or TRBD2 (6 bases each). The V and J ends lost 4 bases and 2 bases respectively, with 18 bases between them. The CDR3 loop spans 16 amino acids. Per germline, CDR1 SGHTA and CDR2 FQGNSA.